This T cell receptor beta chain was observed in a study of T cells in Graves' hyperthyroidism and ophthalmopathy. This clonotype was counted only a few times. CDR3 length equals 15 residues. The germline V gene has CDR1 SGHDT and CDR2 YYEEEE. V lost 1 base and J lost 5, with 13 bases in between. Patients affected by ophthalmopathy presented a Clinical Activity Score of at least 3, a NOSPECS grade of at least 4, and disease duration below 3 months. RNA transcripts gave rise to amplified TCR beta CDR3 regions. The TCR CDR3 was amplified in a first-round RT-PCR using the HTBI primer set. A single record per CDR3 protein comes from TCRdb applying MiXCR to the multiplex PCR reads. Here the sample spans about 600,000 distinct CDR3 sequences, 16% being singletons.

The sample taken for sequencing was blood. The chain employs TRBV5-6 and TRBJ1-5; the D is unclear. The clonotype was recovered from a middle-aged woman with Graves' ophthalmopathy. The CDR3 DNA is TGTGCCAGCAGCTTGTTCCAGACCATCGATCAGCCCCAGCATTTT. Protein product: CASSLFQTIDQPQHF.